This T cell receptor (beta chain) was observed in a study of cytomegalovirus exposure and HLA in healthy donors. Overall study findings and caveats: For TCR beta chains, V- and J-gene trimming was later linked to a missense DCLRE1C variant. Rarity characterized most TCR sequences, yet some public TCRs appeared in many donors. Available immune exposure information covered CMV serostatus only. Several of the most significant clusters were apparently associated with common viral pathogens in a later analysis.

Trimming took 2 bases from V and 1 from J, leaving 9 bases between them. Germline V gene data show CDR1 as SGHRS and CDR2 as YFSETQ. This CDR3 contains 14 residues. The primer mix had 60 Vbeta and 13 Jbeta primers. This table comes from immunoSEQ multiplex PCR, and its TCRdb copy is limited to in-frame clones, with some not included. The table has about 86,000 clones, around 78% seen once. As concerns this clone: The antigen remains unidentified.

This TCR was sampled from a male donor in good health and CMV-seropositive. Sequencing used PBMCs. The gene calls are TRBV5-1 and TRBJ1-1; D gene uncertain. The CDR3 sequence is CASSLTAQNTEAFF. The CDR3 bases are TGCGCCAGCAGCTTAACAGCCCAGAACACTGAAGCTTTCTTT. Filled out from reference TRBV5-1 and TRBJ1-1, the complete variable domain reads KAGVTQTPRYLIKTRGQQVTLSCSPISGHRSVSWYQQTPGQGLQFLFEYFSETQRNKGNFPGRFSGRQFSNSRSEMNVSTLELGDSALYLCASSLTAQNTEAFFGQGTRLTVV.